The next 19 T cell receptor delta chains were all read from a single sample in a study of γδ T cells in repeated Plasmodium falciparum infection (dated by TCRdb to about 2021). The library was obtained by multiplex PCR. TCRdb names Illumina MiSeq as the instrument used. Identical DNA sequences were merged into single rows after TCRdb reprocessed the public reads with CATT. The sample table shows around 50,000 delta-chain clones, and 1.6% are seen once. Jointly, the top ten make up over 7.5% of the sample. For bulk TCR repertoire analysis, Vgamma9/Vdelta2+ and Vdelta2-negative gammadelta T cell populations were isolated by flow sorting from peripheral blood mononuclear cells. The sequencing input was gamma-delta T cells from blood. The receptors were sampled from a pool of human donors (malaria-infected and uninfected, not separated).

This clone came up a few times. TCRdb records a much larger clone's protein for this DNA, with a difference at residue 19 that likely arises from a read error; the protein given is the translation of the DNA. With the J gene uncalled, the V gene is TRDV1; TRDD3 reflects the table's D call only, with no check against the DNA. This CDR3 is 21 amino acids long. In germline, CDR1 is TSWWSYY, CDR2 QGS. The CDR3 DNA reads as TGTGCTCTTGGGGAACTTTCCCCCTGCTATTGGGGGATACCTCGGTCCGATAAACCCATCTTT. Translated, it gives CALGELSPCYWGIPRSDKPIF.

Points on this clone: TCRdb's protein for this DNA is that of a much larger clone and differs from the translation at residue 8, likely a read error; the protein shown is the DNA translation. The CDR3 sequence is CALGELSGLPYWGVRDDKLIF. In DNA, the CDR3 is TGTGCTCTTGGGGAACTTTCAGGTCTCCCGTACTGGGGGGTCCGGGACGATAAACTCATCTTT. The chain recombines TRDV1 with TRDJ1, with 8 bases aligning to TRDD3. Germline CDR1 is TSWWSYY and CDR2 is QGS. The CDR3 is 21 residues long. J lost 4 bases, V lost 0 bases, and 22 bases had no gene match.

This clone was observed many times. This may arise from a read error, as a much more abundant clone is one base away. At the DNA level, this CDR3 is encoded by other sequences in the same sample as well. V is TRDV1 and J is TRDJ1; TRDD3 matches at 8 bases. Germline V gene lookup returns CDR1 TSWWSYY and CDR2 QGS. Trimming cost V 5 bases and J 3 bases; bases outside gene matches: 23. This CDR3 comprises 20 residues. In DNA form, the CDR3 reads TGTGCTCTTGGGCCGGTCCCCAGCTACCGGGGGATAAGGGAGCCCGATAAACTCATCTTT. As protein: CALGPVPSYRGIREPDKLIF.

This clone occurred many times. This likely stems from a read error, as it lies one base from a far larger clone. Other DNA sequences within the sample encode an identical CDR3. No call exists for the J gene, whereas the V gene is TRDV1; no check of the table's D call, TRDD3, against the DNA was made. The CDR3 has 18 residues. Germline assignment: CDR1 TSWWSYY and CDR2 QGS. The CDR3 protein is CALGELGLHGGYTDKLIF. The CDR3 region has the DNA TGTGCTCTTGGGGAACTTGGATTGCACGGGGGATACACCGATAAACTCATCTTC.

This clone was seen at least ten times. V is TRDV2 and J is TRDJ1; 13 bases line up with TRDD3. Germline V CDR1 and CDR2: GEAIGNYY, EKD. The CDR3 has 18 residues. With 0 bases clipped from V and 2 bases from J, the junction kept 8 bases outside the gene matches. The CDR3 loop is CACDTLVLGDTETDKLIF. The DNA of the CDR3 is TGTGCCTGTGACACCCTCGTACTGGGGGATACGGAAACCGATAAACTCATCTTT.

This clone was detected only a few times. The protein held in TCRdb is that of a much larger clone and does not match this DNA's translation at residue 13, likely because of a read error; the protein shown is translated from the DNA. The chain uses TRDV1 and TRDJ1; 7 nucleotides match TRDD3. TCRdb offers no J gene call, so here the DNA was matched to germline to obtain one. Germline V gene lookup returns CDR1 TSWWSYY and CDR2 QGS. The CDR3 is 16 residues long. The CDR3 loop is CALGLTGGSTPDRLIF. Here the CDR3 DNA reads TGTGCTCTTGGCCTTACCGGGGGATCTACACCCGATAGACTCATCTTT.

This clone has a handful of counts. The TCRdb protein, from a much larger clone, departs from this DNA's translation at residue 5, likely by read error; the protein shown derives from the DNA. Here the CDR3 reads CALGGLSISYQGGSITYTDKLIF. For the CDR3, the DNA is TGTGCTCTTGGGGGACTTTCCATTTCCTACCAGGGGGGGTCCATCACCTACACCGATAAACTCATCTTT. The gene calls are TRDV1 and TRDJ1; TRDD2 matches at 7 bases. The J gene, missing from TCRdb, was assigned here through DNA to germline matching. After removal of 4 bases from V and 0 bases from J, the junction contained 29 bases not matched to a gene. Germline loops: CDR1 TSWWSYY, CDR2 QGS. The CDR3 contains 23 residues.

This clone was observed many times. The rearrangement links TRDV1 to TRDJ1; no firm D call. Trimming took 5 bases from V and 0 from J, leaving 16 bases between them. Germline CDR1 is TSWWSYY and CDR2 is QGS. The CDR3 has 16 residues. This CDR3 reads CALGPWDSLYTDKLIF. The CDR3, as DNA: TGTGCTCTTGGGCCGTGGGACTCGCTGTACACCGATAAACTCATCTTT.

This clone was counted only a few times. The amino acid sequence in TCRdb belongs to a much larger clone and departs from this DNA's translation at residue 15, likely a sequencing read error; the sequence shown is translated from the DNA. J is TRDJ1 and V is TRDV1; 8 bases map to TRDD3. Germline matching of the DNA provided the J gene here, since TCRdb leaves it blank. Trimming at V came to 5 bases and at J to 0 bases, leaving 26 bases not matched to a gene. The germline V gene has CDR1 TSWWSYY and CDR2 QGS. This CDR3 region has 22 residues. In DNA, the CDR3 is TGTGCTCTTGGGTTTTCCGGCTACACACCCCTGGGGGACCGAGCCTACACCGATAAACTCATCTTT. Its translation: CALGFSGYTPLGDRAYTDKLIF.

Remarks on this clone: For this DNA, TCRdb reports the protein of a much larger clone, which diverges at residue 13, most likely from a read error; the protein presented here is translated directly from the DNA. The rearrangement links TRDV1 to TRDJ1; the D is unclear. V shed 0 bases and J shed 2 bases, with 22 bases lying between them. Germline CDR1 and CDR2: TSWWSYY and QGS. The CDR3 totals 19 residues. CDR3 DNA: TGTGCTCTTGGGGAACTAGAGTCGTCCCGGTCCTTTATGACCGATAAACTCATCTTT. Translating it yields CALGELESSRSFMTDKLIF.

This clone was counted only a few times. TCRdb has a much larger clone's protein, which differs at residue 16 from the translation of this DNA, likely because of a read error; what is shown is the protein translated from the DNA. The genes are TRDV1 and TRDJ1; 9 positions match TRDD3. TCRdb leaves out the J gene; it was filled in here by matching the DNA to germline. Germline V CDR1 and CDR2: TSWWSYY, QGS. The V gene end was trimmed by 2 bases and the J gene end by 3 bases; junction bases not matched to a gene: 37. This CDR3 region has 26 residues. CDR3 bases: TGTGCTCTTGGGGAAAAATCGTTCCTAAGGGTTTTAACTGGGGGACACGCCGTGAAGTTCTCCGATAAACTCATCTTT. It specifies CALGEKSFLRVLTGGHAVKFSDKLIF.

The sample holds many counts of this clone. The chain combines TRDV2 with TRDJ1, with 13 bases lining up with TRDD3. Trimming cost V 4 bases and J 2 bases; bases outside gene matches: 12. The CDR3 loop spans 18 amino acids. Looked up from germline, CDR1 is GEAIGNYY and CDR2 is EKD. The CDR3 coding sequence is TGTGCCTGTGAGACGTTGACTGGGGGATACGAGAAAACCGATAAACTCATCTTT. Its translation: CACETLTGGYEKTDKLIF.

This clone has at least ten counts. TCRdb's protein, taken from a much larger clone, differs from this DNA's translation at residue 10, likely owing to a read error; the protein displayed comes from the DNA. CDR3 residues: CALGEREVWNTDKLIF. The CDR3 DNA follows: TGTGCTCTTGGGGAACGGGAGGTTTGGAACACCGATAAACTCATCTTT. V gene TRDV1 combines with J gene TRDJ1; D gene uncertain. Per germline, CDR1 TSWWSYY and CDR2 QGS. This CDR3 spans 16 amino acids. The V and J ends lost 1 base and 0 bases respectively, with 12 bases between them.

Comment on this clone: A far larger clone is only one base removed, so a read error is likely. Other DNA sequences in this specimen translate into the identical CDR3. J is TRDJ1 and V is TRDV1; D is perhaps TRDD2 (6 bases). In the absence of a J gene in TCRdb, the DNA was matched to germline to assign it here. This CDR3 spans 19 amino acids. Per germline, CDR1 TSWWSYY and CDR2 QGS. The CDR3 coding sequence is TGTGCCCTTGGATCTTCCTTCCCCGGTCATCCCGCCCACACCGATAAACTCATCTTT. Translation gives CALGSSFPGHPAHTDKLIF.

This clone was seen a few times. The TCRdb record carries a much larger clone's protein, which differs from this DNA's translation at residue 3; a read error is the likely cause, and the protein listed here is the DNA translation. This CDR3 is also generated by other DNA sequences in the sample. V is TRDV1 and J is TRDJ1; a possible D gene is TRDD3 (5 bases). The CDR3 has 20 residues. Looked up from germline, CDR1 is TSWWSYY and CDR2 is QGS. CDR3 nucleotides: TGTGCTATTGGGGAAAACAGCGGGCCATCCTCGGGGGTCCTCACCGATAAACTCATCTTT. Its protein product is CAIGENSGPSSGVLTDKLIF.

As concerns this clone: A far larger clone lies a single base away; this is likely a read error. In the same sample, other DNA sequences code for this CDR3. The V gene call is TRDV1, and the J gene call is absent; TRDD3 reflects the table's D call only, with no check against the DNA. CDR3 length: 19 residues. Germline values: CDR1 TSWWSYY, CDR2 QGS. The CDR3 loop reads CALGDVVPTLLGAPDKLIF. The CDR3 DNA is TGTGCTCTTGGGGACGTGGTTCCTACGCTACTGGGGGCTCCCGATAAGCTCATCTTT.

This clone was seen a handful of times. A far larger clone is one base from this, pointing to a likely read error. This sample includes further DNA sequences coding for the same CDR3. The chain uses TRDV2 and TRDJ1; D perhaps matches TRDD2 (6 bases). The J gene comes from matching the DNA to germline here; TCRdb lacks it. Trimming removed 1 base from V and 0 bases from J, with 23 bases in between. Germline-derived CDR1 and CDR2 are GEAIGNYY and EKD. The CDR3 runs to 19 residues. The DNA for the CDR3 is TGTGCCTGTGACACGGGATCCTACACTGGTCTACTTTACACCGATAAACTCATCTTT. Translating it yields CACDTGSYTGLLYTDKLIF.

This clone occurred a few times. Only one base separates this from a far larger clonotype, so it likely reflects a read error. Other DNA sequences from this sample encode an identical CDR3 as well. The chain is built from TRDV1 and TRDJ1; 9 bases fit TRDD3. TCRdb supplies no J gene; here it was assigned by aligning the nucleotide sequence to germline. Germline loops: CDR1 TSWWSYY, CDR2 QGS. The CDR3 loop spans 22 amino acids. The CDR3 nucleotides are TGTGCTCTTGGGGTCTTCAATAATATTCTAAACTGGGGGACACCATCAGCCGACAAACTCATCTTT. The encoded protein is CALGVFNNILNWGTPSADKLIF.

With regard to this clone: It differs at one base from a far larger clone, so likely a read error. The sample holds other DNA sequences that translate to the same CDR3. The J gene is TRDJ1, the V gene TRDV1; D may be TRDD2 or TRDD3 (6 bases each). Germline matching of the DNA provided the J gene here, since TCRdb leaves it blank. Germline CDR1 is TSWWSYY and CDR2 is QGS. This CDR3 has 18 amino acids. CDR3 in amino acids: CALGELSPTEDTTDKLIF. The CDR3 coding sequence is TGTGCCCTTGGGGAACTAAGTCCTACGGAGGATACAACCGATAAACTCATCTTT.